The 28 T cell receptor beta chains below come from one sample, sequenced in a study of CD8 T cells in Susac syndrome. An amount of RNA that ranged from roughly 0.5 to 1 ug was reverse transcribed with random hexamers. One entry per CDR3 protein results from TCRdb running MiXCR on the immunoSEQ multiplex PCR reads. The sample has under 110,000 distinct CDR3 sequences, approximately 94% seen once. The sequencing input was CD8+ T cells from PBMCs. All receptors come from a human donor with Susac syndrome.

Concerning this clonotype: Since the CDR3 does not end with the conserved phenylalanine or tryptophan, this likely comes from a read error. Because the CDR3's place on the DNA is in doubt, the DNA is left out and the CDR3 is given as listed by TCRdb. The V and J genes are TRBV9 and TRBJ2-1; the table's TRBD1 call for D was not verified on the DNA. The CDR3 is made up of 11 amino acids, end residues included. Germline CDR1 and CDR2: SGDLS and YYNGEE. This chain's CDR3 is CASSARGCPPL.

The chain carries TRBV6-5 and TRBJ1-3; a possible D gene is TRBD1 (6 bases). V was shortened by 2 bases and J by 0 bases, with 11 bases between the two germline ends. There are 16 residues in the CDR3. Germline V CDR1 and CDR2: MNHEY, SVGAGI. CDR3 in DNA: TGTGCCAGCAGTTACGACAGGTTCGGCTCTGGAAACACCATATATTTT. It yields the protein CASSYDRFGSGNTIYF.

The chain links TRBV6-6 to TRBJ2-1; 8 positions match TRBD1. The ends lost 5 bases at V and 7 bases at J; junction bases unmatched: 7. Germline V CDR1 and CDR2: MNHNY, SVGAGI (reference sequence). This CDR3 is 14 amino acids long. The CDR3 spells CASSKDRVLNEQFF. As DNA, the CDR3 is TGTGCCAGCAGTAAGGACAGGGTCTTGAATGAGCAGTTCTTC.

This CDR3 reads CASSPSRDSPIYGYTF. CDR3 DNA: TGTGCCAGCAGCCCGTCCCGGGACAGCCCGATCTATGGCTACACCTTC. The chain recombines TRBV7-3 with TRBJ1-2; 7 nucleotides match TRBD1. The junction had 13 bases not matched to a gene; V was cut back by 5 bases and J by 4 bases. The CDR3 spans 16 residues. From germline, CDR1 is SGHTA and CDR2 FQGTGA.

This clonotype was counted a single time. The chain employs TRBV4-1 and TRBJ2-6; no clear D gene. Germline lookup yields CDR1 MGHRA and CDR2 YSYEKL. Trimming pared 8 bases from V and 4 bases from J, leaving 3 bases between. This CDR3 has 11 residues. In DNA form, the CDR3 reads TGCGCCAGCTACGGGGCCAACGTCCTGACTTTC. Translating it yields CASYGANVLTF.

The V call is TRBV12-5, the J call TRBJ2-7; the D gene could be TRBD1 or TRBD2 (5 bases each). Germline lookup yields CDR1 LGHNT and CDR2 FRNRAP. V gave up 1 base and J gave up 2 bases, with 15 bases separating them. The CDR3 is 16 residues long. CDR3 protein: CASGLAGTARAYEQYF. Here the CDR3 DNA reads TGTGCTAGTGGTTTGGCCGGGACCGCTAGGGCCTACGAGCAGTACTTC.

The V call is TRBV2, the J call TRBJ2-1, with 9 nucleotides matching TRBD1. Looked up from germline, CDR1 is SNHLY and CDR2 is FYNNEI. This CDR3 contains 14 residues. Here the CDR3 reads CVSSPGTGRNEQFF. In DNA, the CDR3 is TGTGTCTCTTCCCCAGGGACAGGGAGGAATGAGCAGTTCTTC.

This chain connects TRBV12-3 or TRBV12-4 to TRBJ1-2; TRBD1 aligns across 8 bases. The CDR3 runs to 15 residues. The J segment lost 7 bases and the V segment lost 4 bases, leaving 11 bases of the junction unmatched. Here the CDR3 DNA reads TGTGCCAGCAGTTCACGGGGGCAGGGGGCGGTTGGCTACACCTTC. It yields the protein CASSSRGQGAVGYTF.

This clonotype was detected only a few times. The chain uses TRBV6-2 or TRBV6-3 and TRBJ1-2; D may be TRBD1 (6 bases). Germline V CDR1 and CDR2: MNHEY, SVGEGT. CDR3 length equals 10 residues. The CDR3 loop reads CAVQGYGYTF. In DNA form, the CDR3 reads TGTGCGGTACAGGGCTATGGCTACACCTTC.

The V gene is TRBV9, the J gene TRBJ2-2; TRBD1 matches at 8 bases. The CDR3 is 17 residues long. Germline loops: CDR1 SGDLS, CDR2 YYNGEE. J was trimmed by 4 bases and V by 4 bases; bases with no gene match: 12. CDR3 in amino acids: CASSPTPTGGITGELFF. In DNA form, the CDR3 reads TGTGCCAGCAGCCCGACGCCCACAGGGGGAATCACCGGGGAGCTGTTTTTT. Based on the CDR3 plus reference TRBV9 and TRBJ2-2, the full variable domain is DSGVTQTPKHLITATGQRVTLRCSPRSGDLSVYWYQQSLDQGLQFLIQYYNGEERAKGNILERFSAQQFPDLHSELNLSSLELGDSALYFCASSPTPTGGITGELFFGEGSRLTVL.

The CDR3 bases are TGTGCCAGCAGCGTAGAAGGGACTCCCACAGATACGCAGTATTTT. It translates to CASSVEGTPTDTQYF. V usage is TRBV9 and J usage is TRBJ2-3; weak D call: TRBD2 (6 bases). V dropped 0 bases and J dropped 2 bases, with 10 bases sitting between them. The CDR3 runs 15 residues. The germline gives CDR1 SGDLS, CDR2 YYNGEE.

The chain joins TRBV6-5 to TRBJ2-4; the D gene is possibly TRBD2 (5 bases). The ends were cut back, 6 bases at V and 7 bases at J, with 13 bases in the middle. CDR1 and CDR2 from the germline V gene are MNHEY and SVGAGI. The CDR3 sequence is 13 residues long. CDR3: CASSPGMHNIQYF. In DNA, the CDR3 is TGTGCCAGCAGCCCCGGGATGCACAACATTCAGTACTTC.

V is TRBV20-1 and J is TRBJ1-1; D is uncertain. CDR3 size: 12 residues. Deletions cut 5 bases from V and 4 bases from J, with 11 bases between. The V gene's germline CDR1 is DFQATT and CDR2 SNEGSKA (reference sequence). For the CDR3, the DNA is TGCAGTGCTGCCGCATTAGGCACTGAAGCTTTCTTT. As protein: CSAAALGTEAFF.

The chain couples TRBV15 to TRBJ2-1, with D tentatively TRBD1 (5 bases). The CDR3 sequence is 12 residues long. CDR1 LNHNV and CDR2 YYDKDF come from the germline V gene (reference sequence). The V gene lost 3 bases and the J gene lost 7 bases, with 7 bases spanning the gap. This CDR3 is CATSSDSNEQFF. CDR3 DNA sequence: TGTGCCACCAGCAGTGACAGTAATGAGCAGTTCTTC.

V gene TRBV6-5 combines with J gene TRBJ1-5; 11 bases are shared with TRBD1. Germline V gives CDR1 MNHEY, CDR2 SVGAGI. The J segment lost 5 bases and the V segment lost 5 bases, leaving 5 bases of the junction unmatched. This CDR3 comprises 15 residues. CDR3 sequence: CASSLGTGGDQPQHF. The CDR3 bases are TGTGCCAGCAGTCTGGGGACAGGGGGGGATCAGCCCCAGCATTTT.

The chain has TRBV14 and TRBJ2-2; D possibly matches TRBD1 or TRBD2 (5 bases each). Germline loops: CDR1 SGHDN, CDR2 FVKESK. This CDR3 comprises 14 residues. Trimming pared 4 bases from V and 3 bases from J, leaving 9 bases between. The CDR3 loop is CASSRGPDTGELFF. CDR3 nucleotides: TGTGCCAGCAGCCGGGGACCCGACACCGGGGAGCTGTTTTTT.

In this sample, this clonotype turned up once. The gene calls are TRBV13 and TRBJ2-1; D possibly matches TRBD1 or TRBD2 (5 bases each). Trimming pared 8 bases from V and 4 bases from J, leaving 15 bases between. The CDR3 loop spans 14 amino acids. CDR1 is PRHDT and CDR2 is FYEKMQ in the germline V gene (reference sequence). The CDR3, as DNA: TGTGCCAGCGCGAGTAGGGGAGCGTACAATGAGCAGTTCTTC. It codes for CASASRGAYNEQFF. Using reference TRBV13 and TRBJ2-1 for the parts outside the CDR3, the full variable domain is AAGVIQSPRHLIKEKRETATLKCYPIPRHDTVYWYQQGPGQDPQFLISFYEKMQSDKGSIPDRFSAQQFSDYHSELNMSSLELGDSALYFCASASRGAYNEQFFGPGTRLTVL.

V gene TRBV20-1 combines with J gene TRBJ2-7, with a possible D match to TRBD2 (5 bases). The CDR3 is 11 amino acids. Germline CDR1 is DFQATT and CDR2 is SNEGSKA (reference sequence). V was trimmed by 1 base and J by 7 bases, leaving 8 bases between them. DNA of the CDR3: TGCAGTGCTAGAGTTTCGGGAGAGCAGTACTTC. It encodes CSARVSGEQYF.

The CDR3 coding sequence is TGTGCCAGCAGTGAGACTAGCGCCCCGAACACCGGGGAGCTGTTTTTT. It translates to CASSETSAPNTGELFF. The chain has TRBV25-1 and TRBJ2-2, with 8 bases fitting TRBD2. V shed 3 bases, J shed 0 bases, and the junction held 3 bases outside the gene matches. The CDR3 loop spans 16 amino acids. The germline gives CDR1 MGHDK, CDR2 SYGVNS.

This chain links TRBV27 with TRBJ2-3; 12 bases align to TRBD2. The CDR3 spans 19 residues. V was clipped by 0 bases and J by 0 bases; unmatched bases: 7. From germline, CDR1 is MNHEY and CDR2 SMNVEV (reference sequence). The CDR3 reads CASSLSRLAGGLSTDTQYF. Written as DNA, the CDR3 is TGTGCCAGCAGTTTATCCCGTCTAGCGGGGGGGCTGAGCACAGATACGCAGTATTTT.

The chain is built from TRBV15 and TRBJ2-3; possible D gene TRBD2, 6 bases. The CDR3 sequence is 14 residues long. The V gene's germline CDR1 is LNHNV and CDR2 YYDKDF (reference sequence). Trimming shortened V by 0 bases and J by 4 bases, and 8 bases separated the two germline ends. The CDR3 sequence: CATSRDPGADTQYF. CDR3 DNA sequence: TGTGCCACCAGCAGAGACCCGGGGGCAGATACGCAGTATTTT.

This sequence joins TRBV2 and TRBJ2-7, with 10 bases fitting TRBD1. This CDR3 contains 14 residues. V lost 6 bases, J lost 2 bases, and 4 bases stayed unmatched. CDR1 and CDR2 (germline): SNHLY, FYNNEI. CDR3 sequence (DNA): TGTGCCAGCAGGCCCGGACAGGGGGCCTACGAGCAGTACTTC. Amino acids: CASRPGQGAYEQYF.

The CDR3 region is CSARPRTSTGELFF. The CDR3 bases are TGCAGTGCTAGACCAAGGACTTCCACCGGGGAGCTGTTTTTT. The rearrangement joins TRBV20-1 to TRBJ2-2, with a tentative D call TRBD2 (5 bases). Germline V gene data show CDR1 as DFQATT and CDR2 as SNEGSKA (reference sequence). This CDR3 comprises 14 residues. V lost 2 bases to trimming and J lost 4 bases, with 11 bases between them.

The chain employs TRBV7-9 and TRBJ2-5, with 13 bases aligning to TRBD2. Germline CDR1 SEHNR, CDR2 FQNEAQ (reference sequence). V shed 5 bases, J shed 5 bases, and the junction held 8 bases outside the gene matches. The CDR3 has 16 residues. The CDR3 loop is CASSLSLAGGKETQYF. The CDR3 bases are TGTGCCAGCAGCCTCTCACTAGCGGGGGGGAAGGAGACCCAGTACTTC.

The chain recombines TRBV29-1 with TRBJ2-1, with a possible D match to TRBD2 (5 bases). The CDR3 is 13 amino acids. Germline assignment: CDR1 SQVTM and CDR2 ANQGSEA. The CDR3 DNA follows: TGCAATCTTGTCACGGGGTCATACAATGAGCAGTTCTTC. It codes for CNLVTGSYNEQFF.

The CDR3, as DNA: TGTGCCAGCAGTTTTTGGGACAGCGGAAACACCATATATTTT. Translated, it gives CASSFWDSGNTIYF. V gene TRBV12-3 or TRBV12-4 combines with J gene TRBJ1-3; TRBD1 aligns across 7 bases. The CDR3 consists of 14 residues. Trimming took 3 bases from V and 4 from J; bases not matched to a gene: 3.

The rearrangement links TRBV12-5 to TRBJ2-7; D is perhaps TRBD1 (6 bases). This CDR3 has 15 residues. Per germline, CDR1 LGHNT and CDR2 FRNRAP. The V and J ends lost 6 bases and 3 bases respectively, with 18 bases between them. This CDR3 reads CASGPAVGHHYEQYF. The CDR3 nucleotides are TGTGCTAGTGGCCCAGCGGTGGGACACCACTACGAGCAGTACTTC.

The rearrangement uses TRBV6-5 and TRBJ2-7, with 7 nucleotides matching TRBD2. J gave up 3 bases and V 1 base, and 3 bases lay outside the gene matches. The germline V gene has CDR1 MNHEY and CDR2 SVGAGI. CDR3 length: 14 amino acids. The CDR3 DNA reads as TGTGCCAGCAGTTACTGGGGGGAGGGCTACGAGCAGTACTTC. As protein: CASSYWGEGYEQYF.